A selection of T cell receptor beta chains follows, all from one sample in a study of shared clonotypes between healthy human individuals. The data were produced by immunoSEQ multiplex PCR, yet TCRdb's version contains in-frame clones alone and is incomplete. The sample has about 480,000 clones, roughly 79% seen once. Sequenced: PBMCs. These receptors were collected from a middle-aged woman in good health. Some clones in this sample may be carry-over from other donors' samples. Both conserved end residues are part of each CDR3. D genes are given only for firm matches. Expanded clones are given a class, and other clones once, few, many or no size at all.

J gene: TRBJ2-1; V gene: TRBV19; clone size: .; D gene: TRBD2; CDR3 protein: CASSIAGGAVYNEQFF; CDR3 DNA: TGTGCCAGTAGTATAGCGGGGGGGGCTGTCTACAATGAGCAGTTCTTC
J gene: TRBJ2-3; V gene: TRBV30; clone size: few; D gene: TRBD2; CDR3 protein: CAWSVQVAGGGDTQYF; CDR3 DNA: TGTGCCTGGAGTGTACAGGTAGCGGGAGGTGGAGATACGCAGTATTTT
J gene: TRBJ2-7; V gene: TRBV27; clone size: .; D gene: .; CDR3 protein: CASSPVAAYEQYF; CDR3 DNA: TGTGCCAGCAGCCCCGTTGCAGCCTACGAGCAGTACTTC
J gene: TRBJ2-1; V gene: TRBV9; clone size: .; D gene: .; CDR3 protein: CASSGPYNEPFF; CDR3 DNA: TGTGCCAGCAGCGGGCCTTACAATGAGCCCTTCTTC
J gene: TRBJ2-3; V gene: TRBV5-1; clone size: .; D gene: .; CDR3 protein: CASSSLAPPGADTQYF; CDR3 DNA: TGCGCCAGCAGCTCGCTAGCGCCTCCCGGTGCAGATACGCAGTATTTT
J gene: TRBJ2-7; V gene: TRBV5-4; clone size: .; D gene: .; CDR3 protein: CASSLDGNSYEQYF; CDR3 DNA: TGTGCCAGCAGCTTGGACGGGAACTCCTACGAGCAGTACTTC
J gene: TRBJ2-2; V gene: TRBV28; clone size: .; D gene: .; CDR3 protein: CASRGTFQTGELFF; CDR3 DNA: TGTGCCAGCAGGGGGACCTTCCAAACTGGGGAGCTGTTTTTT
J gene: TRBJ2-5; V gene: TRBV7-6; clone size: .; D gene: .; CDR3 protein: CASSLATMGVETQYF; CDR3 DNA: TGTGCCAGCAGCTTAGCCACGATGGGTGTGGAGACCCAGTACTTC
J gene: TRBJ1-2; V gene: TRBV15; clone size: .; D gene: .; CDR3 protein: CATSSVDSLYGYTF; CDR3 DNA: TGTGCCACCAGCAGTGTCGACAGTCTCTATGGCTACACCTTC
J gene: TRBJ2-3; V gene: TRBV7-3; clone size: .; D gene: .; CDR3 protein: CASSLGQVGTDTQYF; CDR3 DNA: TGTGCCAGCAGCTTAGGGCAGGTGGGCACAGATACGCAGTATTTT
J gene: TRBJ2-7; V gene: TRBV28; clone size: few; D gene: .; CDR3 protein: CASSLSAYEQYF; CDR3 DNA: TGTGCCAGCAGTTTATCGGCCTACGAGCAGTACTTC
J gene: TRBJ1-5; V gene: TRBV7-9; clone size: few; D gene: TRBD1; CDR3 protein: CASSAGTVNQPQHF; CDR3 DNA: TGTGCCAGCAGCGCAGGGACAGTTAATCAGCCCCAGCATTTT
J gene: TRBJ1-4; V gene: TRBV5-4; clone size: .; D gene: TRBD1; CDR3 protein: CASSGGTGEEKLFF; CDR3 DNA: TGTGCCAGCAGCGGGGGGACAGGGGAAGAAAAACTGTTTTTT
J gene: TRBJ1-5; V gene: TRBV7-8; clone size: once; D gene: .; CDR3 protein: CASSLGYGGGLEPQHF; CDR3 DNA: TGTGCCAGCAGCTTAGGTTATGGGGGGGGGTTAGAGCCCCAGCATTTT
J gene: TRBJ2-7; V gene: TRBV7-2; clone size: once; D gene: .; CDR3 protein: CASSLGQAREQYF; CDR3 DNA: TGTGCCAGCAGCCTGGGGCAGGCGAGAGAGCAGTACTTC
J gene: TRBJ2-7; V gene: TRBV29-1; clone size: .; D gene: .; CDR3 protein: CSVDISGAYEQYF; CDR3 DNA: TGCAGCGTTGATATTAGCGGAGCCTACGAGCAGTACTTC
J gene: TRBJ1-5; V gene: TRBV6-1; clone size: .; D gene: TRBD1; CDR3 protein: CASLDREGQPQHF; CDR3 DNA: TGTGCCAGCCTTGACAGGGAAGGGCAGCCCCAGCATTTT
J gene: TRBJ2-1; V gene: TRBV9; clone size: .; D gene: .; CDR3 protein: CASSVELSLSSYNEQFF; CDR3 DNA: TGTGCCAGCAGCGTAGAGTTGAGCCTAAGCTCCTACAATGAGCAGTTCTTC
J gene: TRBJ2-1; V gene: TRBV27; clone size: .; D gene: TRBD2; CDR3 protein: CATTGPSGSSYNEQFF; CDR3 DNA: TGTGCCACCACGGGCCCTAGCGGTAGCTCCTACAATGAGCAGTTCTTC
J gene: TRBJ2-7; V gene: TRBV4-1; clone size: .; D gene: .; CDR3 protein: CASSQEAVAGYYEQYF; CDR3 DNA: TGCGCCAGCAGCCAAGAAGCGGTGGCAGGGTACTACGAGCAGTACTTC
J gene: TRBJ2-1; V gene: TRBV7-9; clone size: .; D gene: .; CDR3 protein: CASSLLGTEQFF; CDR3 DNA: TGTGCCAGCAGCTTATTAGGTACTGAGCAGTTCTTC
J gene: TRBJ1-1; V gene: TRBV28; clone size: few; D gene: TRBD1; CDR3 protein: CASSKTGPGYGAFF; CDR3 DNA: TGTGCCAGCAGTAAGACAGGGCCAGGCTACGGAGCTTTCTTT
J gene: TRBJ1-1; V gene: TRBV5-4; clone size: .; D gene: .; CDR3 protein: CASSLGTSNTEAFF; CDR3 DNA: TGTGCCAGCAGCCTGGGGACATCCAACACTGAAGCTTTCTTT
J gene: TRBJ2-7; V gene: TRBV30; clone size: .; D gene: .; CDR3 protein: CAWGPGVPPYEQYF; CDR3 DNA: TGTGCCTGGGGCCCGGGAGTTCCTCCCTACGAGCAGTACTTC
J gene: TRBJ2-6; V gene: TRBV2; clone size: .; D gene: .; CDR3 protein: CASKTRGSGANVLTF; CDR3 DNA: TGTGCCAGCAAAACAAGAGGTTCCGGGGCCAACGTCCTGACTTTC
J gene: TRBJ2-7; V gene: TRBV7-6; clone size: .; D gene: .; CDR3 protein: CASSLEGWAYEQYF; CDR3 DNA: TGTGCCAGCAGCTTAGAGGGCTGGGCCTACGAGCAGTACTTC
J gene: TRBJ1-4; V gene: TRBV5-1; clone size: .; D gene: .; CDR3 protein: CASSLVGQPTNEKLFF; CDR3 DNA: TGCGCCAGCAGCTTGGTAGGACAGCCAACTAATGAAAAACTGTTTTTT
J gene: TRBJ2-1; V gene: TRBV5-1; clone size: .; D gene: .; CDR3 protein: CASSLAAGSYNEQFF; CDR3 DNA: TGCGCCAGCAGCTTGGCCGCGGGGTCCTACAATGAGCAGTTCTTC
J gene: TRBJ1-1; V gene: TRBV27; clone size: .; D gene: TRBD1; CDR3 protein: CASSYAGTGGKGEAFF; CDR3 DNA: TGTGCCAGCAGTTACGCCGGGACAGGGGGCAAGGGTGAAGCTTTCTTT
J gene: TRBJ2-5; V gene: TRBV6-1; clone size: .; D gene: TRBD2; CDR3 protein: CASSEGASGRSWETQYF; CDR3 DNA: TGTGCCAGCAGTGAAGGGGCTAGCGGGAGAAGTTGGGAGACCCAGTACTTC
J gene: TRBJ1-1; V gene: TRBV6-1; clone size: .; D gene: .; CDR3 protein: CASSFSLMNTEAFF; CDR3 DNA: TGTGCCAGCAGTTTCTCCCTGATGAACACTGAAGCTTTCTTT
J gene: TRBJ2-3; V gene: TRBV5-4; clone size: .; D gene: TRBD2; CDR3 protein: CASSTGLAGDFYTQYF; CDR3 DNA: TGTGCCAGCAGCACCGGACTAGCGGGAGATTTTTATACGCAGTATTTT
J gene: TRBJ2-7; V gene: TRBV7-9; clone size: .; D gene: TRBD1; CDR3 protein: CASSLAGDRGAYEQYF; CDR3 DNA: TGTGCCAGCAGCTTAGCTGGGGACAGGGGGGCCTACGAGCAGTACTTC
J gene: TRBJ2-4; V gene: TRBV5-1; clone size: once; D gene: .; CDR3 protein: CASSIDLVSKNIQYF; CDR3 DNA: TGCGCCAGCAGCATTGACCTCGTGTCCAAAAACATTCAGTACTTC
J gene: TRBJ2-4; V gene: TRBV11-2; clone size: .; D gene: TRBD2; CDR3 protein: CASSSRLAGDGNIQYF; CDR3 DNA: TGTGCCAGCAGCTCCCGACTAGCGGGAGACGGGAACATTCAGTACTTC
J gene: TRBJ2-1; V gene: TRBV2; clone size: .; D gene: .; CDR3 protein: CAGSGVYEQFF; CDR3 DNA: TGTGCCGGCAGTGGTGTGTATGAGCAGTTCTTC
J gene: TRBJ2-2; V gene: TRBV2; clone size: .; D gene: .; CDR3 protein: CASSVRELFF; CDR3 DNA: TGTGCCAGCAGTGTAAGGGAGCTGTTTTTT
J gene: TRBJ1-4; V gene: TRBV2; clone size: .; D gene: .; CDR3 protein: CASSGGSYNEKLFF; CDR3 DNA: TGTGCCAGCAGTGGGGGCAGCTATAATGAAAAACTGTTTTTT
J gene: TRBJ2-7; V gene: TRBV7-3; clone size: few; D gene: .; CDR3 protein: CASSVRQGPSSGPYEQYF; CDR3 DNA: TGTGCCAGCAGCGTAAGACAGGGACCTTCTAGCGGACCTTACGAGCAGTACTTC